This T cell receptor (beta chain) was identified in a study of cytomegalovirus exposure and HLA in healthy donors. Overall study findings and caveats: Prior analysis indicated that the majority of TCR beta V segments exhibited productivity approximately 87% or approximately 30% of the time. Another analysis was done later, and it associated fewer than 20,000 TCR beta sequences with HLA alleles at 0.05 false discovery rate. Some highly shared sequence variants likely arose as a pipeline artifact.

With respect to this clone: Antigen specificity is unknown.

The study ran its PCR with 60 Vbeta and 13 Jbeta primers. The table came from immunoSEQ multiplex PCR; TCRdb's copy has only in-frame clones and leaves some out. This sample has tens of thousands of clones, with 65% to 75% found just once. Between the trimmed V and J ends, which lost 4 bases and 1 base, there was a span of 15 bases. The CDR3 is 16 residues long. Germline CDR1 is SGHDN and CDR2 is FVKESK. J is TRBJ2-3 and V is TRBV14, with a weak D call TRBD1 (6 bases). Sequenced material: PBMCs. The TCR was taken from a man aged 25 to 45 in good health and CMV-seronegative. DNA for the CDR3: TGTGCCAGCAGCCGCACGACAGGTGGCCGCACAGATACGCAGTATTTT. It specifies CASSRTTGGRTDTQYF.